These 14 T cell receptor beta chains were sequenced from one sample in a study of shared clonotypes between healthy human individuals. Terminally differentiated effector memory CD45RA+ cells were left out of the naive CD8 fraction, which was CD45RO-negative and positively selected for CCR7. TCRdb's table, derived via immunoSEQ multiplex PCR, lists solely in-frame clones and lacks some. The sample includes around 600,000 clones, roughly 96% of them seen just once. Sequences were obtained from naive CD8+ T cells sorted from blood. Source of these receptors: a woman younger than 45 in good health.

This sequence joins TRBV29-1 and TRBJ1-1; TRBD1 is a possible D gene (6 bases). CDR3 length: 13 residues. Germline V CDR1 and CDR2: SQVTM, ANQGSEA. The V gene lost 7 bases and the J gene lost 2 bases, with 14 bases spanning the gap. CDR3 coding DNA: TGCAGCGCGAACCGGGACATAAACACTGAAGCTTTCTTT. It yields the protein CSANRDINTEAFF.

Written as DNA, the CDR3 is TGCGCCAGCAGCTTATGGACTAGCGGGAGGGCCTCAGATACGCAGTATTTT. This encodes CASSLWTSGRASDTQYF. J is TRBJ2-3 and V is TRBV5-1, with 15 bases aligning to TRBD2. The V segment lost 2 bases and the J segment 4 bases; nucleotides outside the gene matches: 5. CDR1 SGHRS and CDR2 YFSETQ come from the germline V gene. There are 17 residues in the CDR3.

The chain recombines TRBV27 with TRBJ2-7; D might be TRBD1 (6 bases). In germline, CDR1 is MNHEY, CDR2 SMNVEV (reference sequence). The ends were cut back, 4 bases at V and 3 bases at J, with 19 bases in the middle. This CDR3 spans 16 amino acids. CDR3 loop: CASSWGQGTSLYEQYF. CDR3 bases: TGTGCCAGCAGTTGGGGGCAGGGGACATCCCTCTACGAGCAGTACTTC.

This sequence joins TRBV13 and TRBJ2-3; 12 bases match TRBD2. Trimming at V came to 4 bases and at J to 6 bases, leaving 8 bases not matched to a gene. CDR1 is PRHDT and CDR2 is FYEKMQ in the germline V gene (reference sequence). This CDR3 has 16 amino acids. The CDR3 sequence: CASSSWTSGIVDTQYF. The CDR3 nucleotides are TGTGCCAGCAGCTCCTGGACTAGCGGGATTGTTGATACGCAGTATTTT.

The chain is built from TRBV4-1 and TRBJ2-2, with TRBD1 identical over 8 bases. The CDR3 totals 17 residues. V shed 5 bases, J shed 8 bases, and the junction held 16 bases outside the gene matches. CDR1 and CDR2 (germline): MGHRA, YSYEKL. The CDR3: CASSFAGDRGWAGELFF. CDR3 sequence (DNA): TGCGCCAGCAGCTTCGCTGGCGACAGGGGCTGGGCAGGGGAGCTGTTTTTT.

This chain uses TRBV14 with TRBJ2-7; 8 nucleotides line up with TRBD2. CDR3 size: 19 residues. The junction had 17 bases not matched to a gene; V was cut back by 3 bases and J by 1 base. The germline V gene encodes CDR1 SGHDN and CDR2 FVKESK. This CDR3 is CASSHLSGGVSAGSYEQYF. The CDR3 bases are TGTGCCAGCAGCCACCTCTCGGGGGGGGTGAGCGCGGGGTCCTACGAGCAGTACTTC.

The chain employs TRBV20-1 and TRBJ2-5; D ambiguous. Matching the DNA end better, TRBJ2-7 makes the J call doubtful. CDR1 is DFQATT and CDR2 is SNEGSKA in the germline V gene (reference sequence). CDR3 length: 11 residues. Written as DNA, the CDR3 is TGCAGTGCAGGAGAAAACTACGAGCAGTACTTC. This sequence encodes CSAGENYEQYF.

The chain has TRBV7-8 and TRBJ2-1, with no clear D. V was shortened by 5 bases and J by 6 bases, with 8 bases between the two germline ends. Germline values: CDR1 SGHVS, CDR2 FQNEAQ. CDR3 length: 12 amino acids. The CDR3 region is CASSPPLNEQFF. The CDR3 DNA follows: TGTGCCAGCAGCCCCCCGCTCAATGAGCAGTTCTTC. The full variable domain, completed using reference TRBV7-8 and TRBJ2-1, is GAGVSQSPRYKVAKRGQDVALRCDPISGHVSLFWYQQALGQGPEFLTYFQNEAQLDKSGLPSDRFFAERPEGSVSTLKIQRTQQEDSAVYLCASSPPLNEQFFGPGTRLTVL.

The chain uses TRBV5-1 and TRBJ2-1; D possibly corresponds to TRBD1 (6 bases). V gave up 1 base and J gave up 0 bases, with 11 bases separating them. Germline assignment: CDR1 SGHRS and CDR2 YFSETQ. CDR3 length: 16 residues. The CDR3 spells CASSLNRASSYNEQFF. Here the CDR3 DNA reads TGCGCCAGCAGCTTGAACAGGGCGAGCTCCTACAATGAGCAGTTCTTC.

The genes are TRBV13 and TRBJ1-1, with D perhaps matching TRBD1 (6 bases). The CDR3 spans 14 residues. Trimming shortened V by 6 bases and J by 11 bases, and 22 bases separated the two germline ends. The germline gives CDR1 PRHDT, CDR2 FYEKMQ (reference sequence). The chain's CDR3 is CASSQDRNPTLAFF. As DNA, the CDR3 is TGTGCCAGCAGTCAAGACAGGAACCCAACTCTGGCTTTCTTT.

The chain joins TRBV9 to TRBJ2-1; 10 nucleotides match TRBD2. Germline loops: CDR1 SGDLS, CDR2 YYNGEE. The length of the CDR3 is 15 residues. V shed 4 bases and J 6 bases; nucleotides not matched to a gene: 7. This CDR3 reads CASSSSGRLVNEQFF. CDR3 DNA: TGTGCCAGCAGCTCTAGCGGGAGACTGGTCAATGAGCAGTTCTTC.

V is TRBV29-1 and J is TRBJ1-1, with 12 bases identical to TRBD1. CDR3 size: 16 residues. Germline assignment: CDR1 SQVTM and CDR2 ANQGSEA. V lost 1 base and J lost 5; bases outside the gene matches: 8. As DNA, the CDR3 is TGCAGCGTTGAAGCCATTTTGGGACAGGGGGCAACTGAAGCTTTCTTT. As protein: CSVEAILGQGATEAFF. The entire variable domain, with the rest obtained from reference TRBV29-1 and TRBJ1-1, is as follows: SAVISQKPSRDICQRGTSLTIQCQVDSQVTMMFWYRQQPGQSLTLIATANQGSEATYESGFVIDKFPISRPNLTFSTLTVSNMSPEDSSIYLCSVEAILGQGATEAFFGQGTRLTVV.

This chain connects TRBV9 to TRBJ2-3, with 8 bases lining up with TRBD2. Germline V gene data show CDR1 as SGDLS and CDR2 as YYNGEE. V dropped 5 bases and J dropped 5; count of bases not matched to a gene: 13. CDR3 length equals 16 residues. This CDR3 reads CASSLPFAGGEDTQYF. The CDR3 nucleotides read TGTGCCAGCAGTCTCCCCTTCGCGGGAGGAGAAGATACGCAGTATTTT.

This chain connects TRBV6-1 to TRBJ2-7; 10 bases are shared with TRBD2. The CDR3 totals 15 residues. The J segment lost 3 bases and the V segment lost 1 base, leaving 3 bases of the junction unmatched. The germline gives CDR1 MNHNS, CDR2 SASEGT. CDR3 nucleotides: TGTGCCAGCAGTGAAGGGACTAGCGGAGGCTACGAGCAGTACTTC. Translation gives CASSEGTSGGYEQYF.